These T cell receptor beta chains were read from a single sample in a study of long-term antiretroviral therapy in people with HIV. Assay used: immunoSEQ multiplex PCR; TCRdb lists only in-frame clones, some missing. In the table there are fewer than 45,000 clones, around 96% of which are singletons. This specimen consisted of unsorted PBMCs, obtained 3.7 years after starting antiretroviral therapy. The receptors shown here come from a woman aged 45 to 65 with HIV. CDR3s include the opening cysteine and the closing phenylalanine or tryptophan. The order of the fields is V gene, D gene, clone size, J gene, CDR3 protein, CDR3 DNA. The D gene is left open where the match is weak. Size is stated for part of the rows, as once, few or many counts, or as a class when the clone is expanded.

>TRBV4-3|NA|NA|TRBJ1-2
CASSQVAQGNYGYTF
TGCGCCAGCAGCCAAGTGGCGCAGGGCAACTATGGCTACACCTTC
>TRBV29-1|NA|NA|TRBJ2-5
CSVTTGGGETQYF
TGCAGCGTTACTACGGGTGGTGGAGAGACCCAGTACTTC
>TRBV9|NA|NA|TRBJ1-2
CASSYLRDPVSKFGYTF
TGTGCCAGCAGCTACCTCCGGGACCCGGTGTCAAAGTTTGGCTACACCTTC
>TRBV19|TRBD1|NA|TRBJ1-6
CASSARDSLNSPLHF
TGTGCCAGTAGTGCCCGGGACAGCCTTAATTCACCCCTCCACTTT
>TRBV5-1|TRBD1|NA|TRBJ2-5
CASSLGGQGETQYF
TGCGCCAGCAGCTTGGGCGGACAGGGAGAGACCCAGTACTTC
>TRBV9|NA|NA|TRBJ2-3
CASSVAGGDGTQYF
TGTGCCAGCAGCGTAGCGGGGGGCGATGGTACGCAGTATTTT
>TRBV5-1|NA|NA|TRBJ2-7
CASSPGVAGGEQYF
TGCGCCAGCAGCCCCGGTGTAGCCGGAGGCGAGCAGTACTTC
>TRBV29-1|NA|NA|TRBJ1-4
CSVEVYDRPNEKLFF
TGCAGCGTTGAAGTTTATGACAGGCCTAATGAAAAACTGTTTTTT
>TRBV10-3|TRBD1|once|TRBJ2-7
CATWDSSYEQYF
TGTGCCACCTGGGACAGCTCCTACGAGCAGTACTTC
>TRBV7-2|NA|NA|TRBJ2-5
CASSLEGRQETQYF
TGTGCCAGCAGCTTAGAGGGCAGACAAGAGACCCAGTACTTC
>TRBV9|TRBD2|NA|TRBJ2-1
CASSVVPSGGAFGGEQFF
TGTGCCAGCAGCGTAGTCCCTAGCGGGGGGGCGTTCGGTGGTGAGCAGTTCTTC
>TRBV13|TRBD2|NA|TRBJ2-3
CASSSGLADPGSTDTQYF
TGTGCCAGCAGCTCCGGACTAGCGGATCCCGGTAGCACAGATACGCAGTATTTT
>TRBV7-8|NA|NA|TRBJ1-6
CASSLAGWGSSYNSPLHF
TGTGCCAGCAGCTTAGCGGGGTGGGGAAGCTCCTATAATTCACCCCTCCACTTT
>TRBV19|NA|NA|TRBJ2-7
CASSIEGGAYEQYF
TGTGCCAGTAGTATAGAGGGGGGAGCCTACGAGCAGTACTTC
>TRBV29-1|NA|NA|TRBJ2-5
CSVRTAQATQYF
TGCAGCGTTCGGACAGCACAGGCGACCCAGTACTTC